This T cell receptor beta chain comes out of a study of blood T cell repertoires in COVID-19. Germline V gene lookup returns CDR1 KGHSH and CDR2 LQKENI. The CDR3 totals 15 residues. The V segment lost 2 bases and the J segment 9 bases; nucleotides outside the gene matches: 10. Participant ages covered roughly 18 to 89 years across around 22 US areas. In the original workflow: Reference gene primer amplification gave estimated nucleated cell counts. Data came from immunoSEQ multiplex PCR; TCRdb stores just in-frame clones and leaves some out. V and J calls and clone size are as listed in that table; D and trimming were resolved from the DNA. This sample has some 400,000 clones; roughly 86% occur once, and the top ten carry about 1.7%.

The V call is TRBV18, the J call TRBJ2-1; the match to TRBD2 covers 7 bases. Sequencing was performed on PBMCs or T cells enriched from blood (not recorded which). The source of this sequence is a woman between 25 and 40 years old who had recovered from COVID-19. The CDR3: CASSPGPGGNSEQFF. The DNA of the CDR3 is TGTGCCAGCTCACCAGGGCCCGGGGGGAATAGTGAGCAGTTCTTC.